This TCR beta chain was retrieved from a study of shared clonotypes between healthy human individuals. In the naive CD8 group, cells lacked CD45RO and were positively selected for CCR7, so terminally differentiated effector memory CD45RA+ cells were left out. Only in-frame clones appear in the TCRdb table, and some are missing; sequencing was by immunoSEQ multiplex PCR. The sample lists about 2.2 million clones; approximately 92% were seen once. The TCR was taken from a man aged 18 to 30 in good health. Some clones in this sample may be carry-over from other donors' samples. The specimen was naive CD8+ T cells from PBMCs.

The CDR3 reads CANERQGAGLSSYEQYF. The CDR3 region has the DNA TGTGCCAACGAGAGACAGGGGGCCGGCCTAAGCTCCTACGAGCAGTACTTC. The V call is TRBV27, the J call TRBJ2-7; TRBD1 aligns across 10 bases. The V and J ends lost 10 bases and 0 bases, in that order; junction bases with no gene match: 15. Germline CDR1 reads MNHEY; CDR2 reads SMNVEV (reference sequence). CDR3 length: 17 residues.